Each of the 13 T cell receptor beta chains below was sequenced from the same sample in a study of blood T cells in healthy people across ages. Sample-barcoded 5' priming and a J-beta primer mix drove a second PCR of about 7 to 11 cycles. TCRdb redid the calling of the 5' RACE reads with MiXCR, one entry per CDR3 protein. The data show approximately 690,000 distinct CDR3 sequences, approximately 50% seen once. Sequencing was done on a sample of blood. These receptors all come from a man between 60 and 70 years old in good health.

The gene calls are TRBV6-1 and TRBJ2-1; the D gene is possibly TRBD1 (5 bases). Per germline, CDR1 MNHNS and CDR2 SASEGT. The CDR3 is 14 amino acids. V lost 3 bases, J lost 3 bases, and 9 bases lay in between. The CDR3 DNA reads TGTGCCAGCAGTGATCCAGGGTTCTACAATGAGCAGTTCTTC. Encoded protein: CASSDPGFYNEQFF.

V and J are TRBV18 and TRBJ2-1; 10 bases map to TRBD2. V lost 2 bases and J lost 5; bases outside the gene matches: 6. The CDR3 runs 16 residues. Germline values: CDR1 KGHSH, CDR2 LQKENI. CDR3 amino acids: CASSPLAGGLHNEQFF. The CDR3 DNA is TGTGCCAGCTCACCATTAGCGGGGGGTCTCCACAATGAGCAGTTCTTC. Full variable domain (outside the CDR3, taken from reference TRBV18 and TRBJ2-1): NAGVMQNPRHLVRRRGQEARLRCSPMKGHSHVYWYRQLPEEGLKFMVYLQKENIIDESGMPKERFSAEFPKEGPSILRIQQVVRGDSAAYFCASSPLAGGLHNEQFFGPGTRLTVL.

A few counts support this clonotype. V gene TRBV7-2 combines with J gene TRBJ2-1, with D possibly being TRBD1 or TRBD2 (5 bases each). Trimming removed 5 bases at V and 6 bases at J, with 20 bases between. The CDR3 is 16 amino acids. CDR1 SGHTA and CDR2 FQGNSA come from the germline V gene. DNA of the CDR3: TGTGCCAGCAGCGTCCCCGGGGTAGGGGCTTCCAATGAGCAGTTCTTC. The encoded protein is CASSVPGVGASNEQFF.

The chain recombines TRBV12-3 or TRBV12-4 with TRBJ1-1, with TRBD1 identical over 7 bases. This CDR3 is built from 14 residues. V was pared by 5 bases and J by 1 base, with 4 bases of the junction left unmatched. In DNA, the CDR3 is TGTGCCAGCAGTGTGGACAGGAAGAACACTGAAGCTTTCTTT. Its translation: CASSVDRKNTEAFF.

This clonotype was found a few times. The chain has TRBV20-1 and TRBJ2-2; TRBD1 matches 7 bases. The junction had 3 bases not matched to a gene; V was cut back by 5 bases and J by 3 bases. This CDR3 spans 13 amino acids. Germline CDR1 reads DFQATT; CDR2 reads SNEGSKA (reference sequence). CDR3 amino acids: CSAWDSYTGELFF. CDR3 DNA sequence: TGCAGTGCTTGGGACAGCTACACCGGGGAGCTGTTTTTT.

With respect to this clonotype: One end of the junction fails to match germline, which may point to a read error. The chain links TRBV10-3 to TRBJ2-1; 9 bases fit TRBD2. Per the germline V gene, CDR1 is ENHRY and CDR2 is SYGVKD. The CDR3 totals 16 residues. The CDR3 nucleotides read TGTGCCGTCAGGGCTAGCGGGGAATCTACCTACAATGAGCAGTTCTTC. Residues: CAVRASGESTYNEQFF.

The sample holds one count of this clonotype. This chain joins TRBV5-1 and TRBJ2-2, with 8 nucleotides matching TRBD2. The CDR3 is made up of 17 amino acids. CDR1 is SGHRS and CDR2 is YFSETQ in the germline V gene. The V segment lost 1 base and the J segment 3 bases; nucleotides outside the gene matches: 8. The CDR3 sequence: CASSLRPSGGDTGELFF. CDR3 DNA: TGCGCCAGCAGCTTGAGGCCCAGCGGGGGAGACACCGGGGAGCTGTTTTTT.

Remarks on this clonotype: A much larger clone differs from this one at a single base, so this may be a read error. The rearrangement links TRBV20-1 to TRBJ2-5, with 9 bases identical to TRBD2. This CDR3 is built from 14 residues. Germline lookup yields CDR1 DFQATT and CDR2 SNEGSKA (reference sequence). J was trimmed by 11 bases and V by 4 bases; bases with no gene match: 14. The chain's CDR3 is CSAISGGPYNEQYF. In DNA, the CDR3 is TGCAGTGCTATCAGCGGGGGGCCTTACAATGAGCAGTACTTC.

The V and J genes are TRBV20-1 and TRBJ1-1; D uncertain. CDR1 is DFQATT, CDR2 SNEGSKA, per germline (reference sequence). V was cut by 5 bases and J by 1 base, with 11 bases left in between. This CDR3 has 13 amino acids. CDR3 DNA: TGCAGTGCTCGTGAAGGAGAGAACACTGAAGCTTTCTTT. Its protein is CSAREGENTEAFF.

This chain connects TRBV20-1 to TRBJ2-4, with 10 bases fitting TRBD2. The CDR3 sequence is 16 residues long. Germline V gene sequence: CDR1 DFQATT, CDR2 SNEGSKA (reference sequence). V gave up 5 bases and J gave up 8 bases; unmatched junction bases: 15. The CDR3 region has the DNA TGCAGTGCTGGCCGTGATAGCGGGGGGCTAAGCGACATTCAGTACTTC. Translating it yields CSAGRDSGGLSDIQYF.

The V and J genes are TRBV11-2 and TRBJ2-3; TRBD2 matches 9 bases. V was pared by 2 bases and J by 4 bases, with 7 bases of the junction left unmatched. Germline assignment: CDR1 SGHAT and CDR2 FQNNGV. CDR3 length: 16 residues. Written as DNA, the CDR3 is TGTGCCAGCAGCTTAAGGGGAGCGGGGGGCCCAGATACGCAGTATTTT. Translating gives CASSLRGAGGPDTQYF.

This clonotype was observed a single time. The chain combines TRBV20-1 with TRBJ2-5, with 10 bases identical to TRBD2. Germline assignment: CDR1 DFQATT and CDR2 SNEGSKA (reference sequence). V lost 5 bases, J lost 11 bases, and 17 bases stayed unmatched. The CDR3 is 15 amino acids. The CDR3 sequence: CSAYVGLAGVNEQYF. CDR3 DNA sequence: TGCAGTGCTTACGTGGGTCTAGCGGGGGTCAATGAGCAGTACTTC.

The chain uses TRBV28 and TRBJ2-7, with 9 positions matching TRBD1. The CDR3 loop spans 13 amino acids. Unmatched junction bases numbered 5, after V lost 5 bases and J lost 6 bases. From germline, CDR1 is MDHEN and CDR2 SYDVKM. CDR3 in DNA: TGTGCCAGCAGTGCGGGACAGGGCCCCGAGCAGTACTTC. The encoded protein is CASSAGQGPEQYF.